This T cell receptor beta chain was captured in a study of neurological immune-mediated disorders. Overall study findings and caveats: While HTLV-1-associated myelopathy showed the greatest TCR clonal expansion, multiple sclerosis showed the least, falling below healthy controls. The authors found no clinical or MRI feature associated with the multiple sclerosis repertoire cluster.

This clonotype was counted many times. The antigen remains unidentified. 5'RACE generated cDNA with 10-nucleotide random UMIs. TCRdb redid the calling of the 5' RACE reads with MiXCR, one entry per CDR3 protein. The repertoire consists of about 46,000 distinct CDR3 sequences, with around 4% occurring once and the leading ten covering under 6.5%. V lost 3 bases and J lost 4; bases outside the gene matches: 4. This CDR3 region has 15 residues. Germline V gene sequence: CDR1 SGHRS, CDR2 YFSETQ. The V gene is TRBV5-1, the J gene TRBJ2-2, with 9 bases identical to TRBD1. The sample consisted of PBMCs. This sequence originates from a woman aged 60 to 75 with multiple sclerosis. Written as DNA, the CDR3 is TGCGCCAGCAGCTCACAGGGGGCGGTCACCGGGGAGCTGTTTTTT. Translated: CASSSQGAVTGELFF.